The T cell receptor beta chain described here comes from a study of radiotherapy plus CTLA-4 blockade in lung cancer. Study summary: Around 18% of enrolled patients responded objectively, and over 30% had disease control.

Comments on this clone: The antigen remains undetermined.

The CDR3 loop spans 14 amino acids. The V end was cut by 7 bases, the J end by 4 bases, with 17 bases between. Germline V gene sequence: CDR1 SQVTM, CDR2 ANQGSEA. Here immunoSEQ multiplex PCR was the method, and the copy in TCRdb shows in-frame clones only, minus some. The sample lists fewer than 50,000 clones; roughly 60% were seen once. Chemo-refractory metastatic non-small-cell lung cancer patients received focal radiation with ipilimumab CTLA-4 blockade. Study conclusions and caveats: TCR clones from tumors expanded in blood after radiotherapy plus ipilimumab. Reports state that early shifts in blood T cell clones, with interferon-beta, best predicted response.

The source material was peripheral blood, sampled from a patient treated with radiotherapy plus ipilimumab. The TCR comes from a human donor with non-small cell lung cancer who had a partial response to radiotherapy plus ipilimumab. V gene TRBV29-1 combines with J gene TRBJ2-1; D possibly corresponds to TRBD2 (6 bases). In DNA, the CDR3 is TGCAGCGCCCAAACGGGGGAACTTTACAATGAGCAGTTCTTC. This translates into CSAQTGELYNEQFF.